Shown below are 23 T cell receptor beta chains from a single sample sequenced in a study of siplizumab effects on memory and regulatory T cells. Profiling relied on immunoSEQ multiplex PCR, and the TCRdb table lists in-frame clones only, not all of them. The sample has around 100,000 clones, 75% to 95% seen once. The sample was CD4+ T cells sorted from blood. The source of these receptors is a human donor in good health.

This chain links TRBV7-3 with TRBJ2-5; 7 nucleotides align to TRBD2. The CDR3 is made up of 15 amino acids. The germline gives CDR1 SGHTA, CDR2 FQGTGA. Unmatched junction bases numbered 4, after V lost 1 base and J lost 2 bases. The CDR3 region has the DNA TGTGCCAGCAGCTTAAGCGGGAGAGAACAAGAGACCCAGTACTTC. Protein product: CASSLSGREQETQYF.

This chain joins TRBV7-2 and TRBJ1-5, with a weak D call TRBD1 (5 bases). Germline values: CDR1 SGHTA, CDR2 FQGNSA. The CDR3 extends over 16 amino acids. V lost 2 bases and J lost 4, with 15 bases in between. CDR3 region: CASSLTFDSKNQPQHF. The CDR3 bases are TGTGCCAGCAGCTTAACCTTTGACAGTAAGAATCAGCCCCAGCATTTT.

The chain joins TRBV6-5 to TRBJ1-2; D not resolved. The V end was cut by 0 bases, the J end by 5 bases, with 16 bases between. CDR1 and CDR2 from the germline V gene are MNHEY and SVGAGI. The CDR3 runs to 16 residues. CDR3 DNA sequence: TGTGCCAGCAGTTACTCCGGGAGCTTAACTGGATATGGCTACACCTTC. Amino acids: CASSYSGSLTGYGYTF.

This sequence joins TRBV19 and TRBJ2-3; D might be TRBD1 or TRBD2, each matching 6 bases. The V end lost 1 base, the J end lost 5 bases, and 10 bases lay between the germline ends. The CDR3 extends over 14 amino acids. CDR1 is LNHDA and CDR2 is SQIVND in the germline V gene (reference sequence). The CDR3 sequence: CASSIAGAIDTQYF. The CDR3 DNA reads as TGTGCCAGTAGTATAGCGGGGGCAATAGATACGCAGTATTTT.

This chain links TRBV5-6 with TRBJ1-6; D gene uncertain. The V end lost 3 bases, the J end lost 6 bases, and 13 bases lay between the germline ends. Germline CDR1 is SGHDT and CDR2 is YYEEEE. The CDR3 totals 15 residues. The CDR3 sequence: CASSSSRSFNSPLHF. CDR3 in DNA: TGTGCCAGCAGCTCGTCGAGGTCTTTTAATTCACCCCTCCACTTT.

The chain links TRBV5-4 to TRBJ2-3; 12 bases are a match to TRBD2. The CDR3 contains 15 residues. V was clipped by 3 bases and J by 14 bases; unmatched bases: 13. Germline assignment: CDR1 SGHNT and CDR2 YYREEE (reference sequence). The DNA for the CDR3 is TGTGCCAGCAGCTCAGAACTAGCGGGGGGCGGGTTAGGGTATTTT. It specifies CASSSELAGGGLGYF.

This clone was counted a single time. The chain is built from TRBV27 and TRBJ1-1, with TRBD1 as a possible D gene (6 bases). V dropped 5 bases and J dropped 5 bases, with 18 bases sitting between them. The CDR3 has 15 amino acids. Germline CDR1 reads MNHEY; CDR2 reads SMNVEV (reference sequence). The CDR3 protein is CASSARWGRGTEAFF. CDR3 DNA sequence: TGTGCCAGCAGTGCCCGGTGGGGGCGCGGAACTGAAGCTTTCTTT.

V usage is TRBV5-5 and J usage is TRBJ2-7; 7 bases map to TRBD1. Germline V gene sequence: CDR1 SGHKS, CDR2 YYEKEE (reference sequence). Unmatched junction bases numbered 9, after V lost 0 bases and J lost 6 bases. This CDR3 is built from 15 residues. The CDR3 sequence: CASSLGQGLGSEQYF. The DNA of the CDR3 is TGTGCCAGCAGCTTGGGACAGGGCTTAGGTTCCGAGCAGTACTTC.

This chain uses TRBV5-1 with TRBJ2-3; D remains ambiguous. V was pared by 0 bases and J by 5 bases, with 4 bases between. The length of the CDR3 is 12 residues. Germline loops: CDR1 SGHRS, CDR2 YFSETQ. In nucleotides, the CDR3 is TGCGCCAGCAGCTTGGTTGGAGATACGCAGTATTTT. Its translation is CASSLVGDTQYF.

This chain connects TRBV5-1 to TRBJ1-6; D is possibly TRBD1 (5 bases). CDR3 length: 15 amino acids. V was cut by 5 bases and J by 8 bases, with 17 bases left in between. Per germline, CDR1 SGHRS and CDR2 YFSETQ. CDR3 amino acids: CASREFTGTYSPLHF. The CDR3 coding sequence is TGCGCCAGCAGAGAATTCACCGGGACCTATTCACCCCTCCACTTT.

This chain uses TRBV9 with TRBJ2-1; 10 nucleotides line up with TRBD2. Per germline, CDR1 SGDLS and CDR2 YYNGEE. CDR3 size: 17 residues. The ends lost 1 base at V and 5 bases at J; junction bases unmatched: 9. CDR3 residues: CASSVNPAGGSDNEQFF. DNA for the CDR3: TGTGCCAGCAGCGTAAACCCAGCGGGGGGGTCGGACAATGAGCAGTTCTTC.

The gene calls are TRBV18 and TRBJ1-2, with 9 nucleotides matching TRBD1. The CDR3 length is 14 residues. Trimming cost V 1 base and J 6 bases; bases outside gene matches: 3. Germline CDR1 is KGHSH and CDR2 is LQKENI. CDR3 DNA sequence: TGTGCCAGCTCACCACTGACAGGGGGTGATGGCTACACCTTC. It encodes CASSPLTGGDGYTF. Full variable domain (outside the CDR3, taken from reference TRBV18 and TRBJ1-2): NAGVMQNPRHLVRRRGQEARLRCSPMKGHSHVYWYRQLPEEGLKFMVYLQKENIIDESGMPKERFSAEFPKEGPSILRIQQVVRGDSAAYFCASSPLTGGDGYTFGSGTRLTVV.

Of note for this clone: Different DNA sequences within this sample yield the same CDR3. This chain links TRBV9 with TRBJ1-1; D is unclear. V gave up 0 bases and J gave up 1 base, with 7 bases separating them. This CDR3 is built from 14 residues. The V gene's germline CDR1 is SGDLS and CDR2 YYNGEE. The chain's CDR3 is CASSVGPANTEAFF. CDR3 nucleotides: TGTGCCAGCAGCGTAGGGCCGGCGAACACTGAAGCTTTCTTT.

The gene calls are TRBV28 and TRBJ1-5; possible D gene TRBD1, 5 bases. The CDR3 runs 14 residues. Germline loops: CDR1 MDHEN, CDR2 SYDVKM. The ends were cut back, 2 bases at V and 4 bases at J, with 9 bases in the middle. CDR3 DNA: TGTGCCAGCAGTTTAAGGCAGGGAAATCAGCCCCAGCATTTT. Its protein is CASSLRQGNQPQHF.

The chain couples TRBV19 to TRBJ2-4; no clear D gene. V lost 6 bases to trimming and J lost 6 bases, with 15 bases between them. The CDR3 is 14 amino acids. The germline CDR1 and CDR2 sequences are LNHDA and SQIVND (reference sequence). This chain's CDR3 is CASRPRQEPNIQYF. CDR3 nucleotides: TGTGCCAGTAGACCCAGGCAGGAACCAAACATTCAGTACTTC.

This chain uses TRBV7-2 with TRBJ2-1; possibly TRBD1 for D (5 bases). V was cut by 4 bases and J by 4 bases, with 17 bases left in between. Germline values: CDR1 SGHTA, CDR2 FQGNSA. The CDR3 loop spans 16 amino acids. Written as DNA, the CDR3 is TGTGCCAGCAGCTCGAGGCTCCCGACAGAGTACAATGAGCAGTTCTTC. It encodes CASSSRLPTEYNEQFF.

J is TRBJ1-6 and V is TRBV5-4, with a tentative D call TRBD1 (6 bases). Deletions cut 3 bases from V and 9 bases from J, with 16 bases between. Germline V gene data show CDR1 as SGHNT and CDR2 as YYREEE (reference sequence). This CDR3 has 15 amino acids. CDR3 loop: CASSSPPLGASPLHF. CDR3 nucleotides: TGTGCCAGCAGCTCGCCCCCTTTGGGGGCTTCACCCCTCCACTTT.

The genes are TRBV9 and TRBJ2-3; TRBD2 is a possible D gene (7 bases). Trimming took off 0 bases at V and 1 base at J, with 18 bases between the two ends. The germline CDR1 and CDR2 sequences are SGDLS and YYNGEE. This CDR3 spans 18 amino acids. In nucleotides, the CDR3 is TGTGCCAGCAGCGTAGGAGGCGGGGGCCCCAGGGGCACAGATACGCAGTATTTT. Amino acids: CASSVGGGGPRGTDTQYF.

This clone was picked up one time. This chain uses TRBV19 with TRBJ1-1; 8 nucleotides line up with TRBD1. The CDR3 has 14 amino acids. CDR1 and CDR2 (germline): LNHDA, SQIVND (reference sequence). Trimming removed 2 bases from V and 5 bases from J; junction bases left unmatched: 4. This chain's CDR3 is CASSIQGARTEAFF. DNA of the CDR3: TGTGCCAGTAGTATACAGGGGGCGCGGACTGAAGCTTTCTTT.

V gene TRBV5-1 combines with J gene TRBJ2-7; 10 bases align to TRBD2. Germline-derived CDR1 and CDR2 are SGHRS and YFSETQ. V trimming: 3 bases; J trimming: 3 bases; junction bases outside the gene matches: 6. This CDR3 is built from 15 residues. This CDR3 reads CASSSIAGGIYEQYF. The CDR3 DNA sequence: TGCGCCAGCAGCTCGATAGCGGGGGGAATCTACGAGCAGTACTTC.

V usage is TRBV6-5 and J usage is TRBJ1-2, with D unclear. V lost 2 bases, J lost 8 bases, and 18 bases lay in between. The CDR3 is made up of 15 amino acids. The germline gives CDR1 MNHEY, CDR2 SVGAGI. CDR3 nucleotides: TGTGCCAGCAGTTACCCTGACGGGATGGGCAGGGGCTACACCTTC. Translating it yields CASSYPDGMGRGYTF.

CDR3 sequence (DNA): TGTGCCAGCAGCCGACCGGGACAGTTTAATTCACCCCTCCACTTT. Amino acids: CASSRPGQFNSPLHF. The chain links TRBV28 to TRBJ1-6; 7 bases are a match to TRBD1. The V gene's germline CDR1 is MDHEN and CDR2 SYDVKM. V dropped 6 bases and J dropped 6; count of bases not matched to a gene: 8. This CDR3 has 15 residues.

This chain links TRBV6-6 with TRBJ2-3; 9 bases are a match to TRBD2. With 4 bases clipped from V and 2 bases from J, the junction kept 7 bases outside the gene matches. The CDR3 contains 16 residues. Germline V gene sequence: CDR1 MNHNY, CDR2 SVGAGI (reference sequence). This CDR3 reads CASSSYLAGVTDTQYF. DNA of the CDR3: TGTGCCAGCAGTTCCTATTTAGCGGGGGTCACAGATACGCAGTATTTT.